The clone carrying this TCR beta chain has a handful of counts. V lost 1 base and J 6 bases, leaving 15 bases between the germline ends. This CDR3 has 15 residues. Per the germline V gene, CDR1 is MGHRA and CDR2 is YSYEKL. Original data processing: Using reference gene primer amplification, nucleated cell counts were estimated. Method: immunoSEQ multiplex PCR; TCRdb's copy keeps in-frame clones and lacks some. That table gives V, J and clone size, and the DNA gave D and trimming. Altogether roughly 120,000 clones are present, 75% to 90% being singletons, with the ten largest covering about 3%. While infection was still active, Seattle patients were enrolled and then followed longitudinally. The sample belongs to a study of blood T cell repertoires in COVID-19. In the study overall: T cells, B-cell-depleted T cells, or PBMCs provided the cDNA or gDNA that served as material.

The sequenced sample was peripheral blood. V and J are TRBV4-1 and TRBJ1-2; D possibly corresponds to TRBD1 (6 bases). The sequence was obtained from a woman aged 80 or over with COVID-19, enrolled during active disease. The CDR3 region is CASSQANRDLDGYTF. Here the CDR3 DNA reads TGCGCCAGCAGCCAAGCTAACAGGGATTTGGATGGCTACACCTTC.